This TCR beta chain was sequenced during a study of follicular helper T cells after annual influenza vaccination. Whole-study context: After each seasonal flu vaccination, blood came on days 0, 7 and 28.

The protocol was immunoSEQ multiplex PCR, while the TCRdb copy is restricted to in-frame clones and leaves out a portion. The data show roughly 810 clones, approximately 70% seen once. Time point denoted: 2015-2016 season, 7 days after influenza vaccination. Germline V gene data show CDR1 as SNHLY and CDR2 as FYNNEI. V shed 7 bases and J 8 bases; nucleotides not matched to a gene: 8. CDR3 length: 14 residues. Sequenced here: CXCR5+ CD38+ circulating T follicular helper cells from blood, sampled 7 days after influenza vaccination. This sample's subset: circulating Tfh, non-naive CD4+CXCR5+PD-1+ (ICOS+CD38+ or ICOS-CD38-). The TCR originated in an adult who received the influenza vaccine. The V and J genes are TRBV2 and TRBJ2-1; 10 bases fit TRBD1. In DNA, the CDR3 is TGTGCCAGCATTCGACAGGGGGCCGGCGATGAGCAGTTCTTC. Translation gives CASIRQGAGDEQFF.